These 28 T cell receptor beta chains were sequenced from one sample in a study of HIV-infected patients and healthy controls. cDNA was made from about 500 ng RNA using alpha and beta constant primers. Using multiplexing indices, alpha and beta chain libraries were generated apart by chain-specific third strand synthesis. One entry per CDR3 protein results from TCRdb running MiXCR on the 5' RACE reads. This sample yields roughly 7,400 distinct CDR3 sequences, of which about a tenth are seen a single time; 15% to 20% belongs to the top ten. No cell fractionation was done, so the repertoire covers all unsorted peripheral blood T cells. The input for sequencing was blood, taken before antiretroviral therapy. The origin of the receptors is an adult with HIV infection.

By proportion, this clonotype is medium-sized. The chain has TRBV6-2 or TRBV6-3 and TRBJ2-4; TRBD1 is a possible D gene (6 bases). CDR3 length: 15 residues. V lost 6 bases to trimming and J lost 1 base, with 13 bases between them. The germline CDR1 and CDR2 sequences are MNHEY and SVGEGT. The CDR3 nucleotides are TGTGCCAGCAGGAAGGGGGTTATTGCCAAAAACATTCAGTACTTC. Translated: CASRKGVIAKNIQYF.

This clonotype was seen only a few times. CDR3 DNA sequence: TGTGCCAGTAGTATACGGGACAGGGTTTCCATCAATGAGCAGTTCTTC. Translation gives CASSIRDRVSINEQFF. This rearrangement joins TRBV19 to TRBJ2-1; 9 bases map to TRBD1. Germline CDR1 and CDR2: LNHDA and SQIVND (reference sequence). The J segment lost 6 bases and the V segment lost 2 bases, leaving 8 bases of the junction unmatched. The CDR3 runs 16 residues.

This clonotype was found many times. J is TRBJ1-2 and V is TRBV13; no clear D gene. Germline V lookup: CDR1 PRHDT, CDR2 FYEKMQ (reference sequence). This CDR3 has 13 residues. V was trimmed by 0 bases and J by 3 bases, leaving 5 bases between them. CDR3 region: CASSLGRDYGYTF. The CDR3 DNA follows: TGTGCCAGCAGCTTAGGGCGAGACTATGGCTACACCTTC.

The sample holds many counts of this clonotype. Here the CDR3 DNA reads TGCGCCAGCAGCTCATTCGGGACTCAACGGCAACTGTTTTTT. Amino acids: CASSSFGTQRQLFF. The chain combines TRBV5-1 with TRBJ1-4; weak D call: TRBD1 (5 bases). This CDR3 has 14 residues. Between the trimmed V and J ends, which lost 3 bases and 12 bases, there was a span of 18 bases. Germline V CDR1 and CDR2: SGHRS, YFSETQ. The complete variable domain, with remaining parts taken from reference TRBV5-1 and TRBJ1-4, reads KAGVTQTPRYLIKTRGQQVTLSCSPISGHRSVSWYQQTPGQGLQFLFEYFSETQRNKGNFPGRFSGRQFSNSRSEMNVSTLELGDSALYLCASSSFGTQRQLFFGSGTQLSVL.

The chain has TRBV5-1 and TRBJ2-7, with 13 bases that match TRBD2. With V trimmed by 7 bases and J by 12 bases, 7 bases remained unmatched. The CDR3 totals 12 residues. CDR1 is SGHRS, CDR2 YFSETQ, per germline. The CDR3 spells CASLGLAGVRYF. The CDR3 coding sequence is TGCGCCAGCCTTGGACTAGCGGGAGTTCGGTACTTC.

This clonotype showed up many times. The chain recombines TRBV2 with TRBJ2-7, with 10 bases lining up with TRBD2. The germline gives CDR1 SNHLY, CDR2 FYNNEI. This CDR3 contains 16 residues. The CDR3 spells CGTAVKQASGSGEQYF. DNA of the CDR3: TGTGGCACAGCAGTGAAGCAGGCTAGCGGGAGCGGGGAGCAGTACTTC.

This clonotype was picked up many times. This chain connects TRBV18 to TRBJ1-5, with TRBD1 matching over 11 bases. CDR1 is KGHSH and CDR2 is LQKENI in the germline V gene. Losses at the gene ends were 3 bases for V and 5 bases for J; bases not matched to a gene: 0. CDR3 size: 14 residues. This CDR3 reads CASSPGQGDQPQHF. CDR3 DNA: TGTGCCAGCTCACCGGGACAGGGGGATCAGCCCCAGCATTTT.

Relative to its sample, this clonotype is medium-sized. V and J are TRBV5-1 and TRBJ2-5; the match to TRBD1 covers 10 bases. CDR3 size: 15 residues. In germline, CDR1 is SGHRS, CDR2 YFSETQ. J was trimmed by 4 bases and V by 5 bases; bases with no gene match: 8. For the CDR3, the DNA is TGCGCCAGCAGTGCAGGGACAGGGGTTTCAGAGACCCAGTACTTC. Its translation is CASSAGTGVSETQYF.

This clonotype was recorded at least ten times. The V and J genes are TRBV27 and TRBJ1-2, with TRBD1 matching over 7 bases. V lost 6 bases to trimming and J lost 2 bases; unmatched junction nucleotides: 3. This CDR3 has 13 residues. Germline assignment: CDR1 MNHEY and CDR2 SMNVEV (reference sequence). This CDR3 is CASRKTGNYGYTF. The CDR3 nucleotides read TGTGCCAGCAGAAAGACAGGGAACTATGGCTACACCTTC.

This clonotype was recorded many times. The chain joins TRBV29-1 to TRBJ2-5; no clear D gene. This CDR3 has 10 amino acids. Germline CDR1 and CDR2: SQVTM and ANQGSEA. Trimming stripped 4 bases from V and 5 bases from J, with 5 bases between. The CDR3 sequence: CSVAWETQYF. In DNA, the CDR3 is TGCAGCGTTGCTTGGGAGACCCAGTACTTC.

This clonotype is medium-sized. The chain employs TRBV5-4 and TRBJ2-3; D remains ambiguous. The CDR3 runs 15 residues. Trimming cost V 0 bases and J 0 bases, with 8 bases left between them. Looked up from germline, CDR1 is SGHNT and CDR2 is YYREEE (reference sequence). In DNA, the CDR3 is TGTGCCAGCAGCTTGGCACATACTAGCACAGATACGCAGTATTTT. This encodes CASSLAHTSTDTQYF.

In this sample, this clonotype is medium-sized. The chain's CDR3 is CASRTPVGLNTEAFF. The CDR3 nucleotides are TGTGCCAGCAGAACACCAGTGGGCCTGAACACTGAAGCTTTCTTT. V and J are TRBV11-2 and TRBJ1-1, with unresolved D. Germline CDR1 and CDR2: SGHAT and FQNNGV. The CDR3 length is 15 residues. The V end was cut by 6 bases, the J end by 0 bases, with 14 bases between.

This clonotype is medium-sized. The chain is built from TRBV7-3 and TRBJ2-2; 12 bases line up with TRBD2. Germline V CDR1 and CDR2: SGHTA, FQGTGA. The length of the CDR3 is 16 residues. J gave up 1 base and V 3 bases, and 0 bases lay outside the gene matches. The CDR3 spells CASSLGLAGNTGELFF. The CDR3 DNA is TGTGCCAGCAGCTTGGGACTAGCGGGGAACACCGGGGAGCTGTTTTTT. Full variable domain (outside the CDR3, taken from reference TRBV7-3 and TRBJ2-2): GAGVSQTPSNKVTEKGKYVELRCDPISGHTALYWYRQSLGQGPEFLIYFQGTGAADDSGLPNDRFFAVRPEGSVSTLKIQRTERGDSAVYLCASSLGLAGNTGELFFGEGSRLTVL.

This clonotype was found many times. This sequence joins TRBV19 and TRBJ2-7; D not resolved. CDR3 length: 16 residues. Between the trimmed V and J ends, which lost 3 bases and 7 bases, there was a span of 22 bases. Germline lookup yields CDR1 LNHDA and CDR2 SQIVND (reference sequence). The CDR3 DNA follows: TGTGCCAGTAGTATCGGTTGGGCGGTTCTCCCTAATGAGCAGTACTTC. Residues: CASSIGWAVLPNEQYF. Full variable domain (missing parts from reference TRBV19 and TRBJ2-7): DGGITQSPKYLFRKEGQNVTLSCEQNLNHDAMYWYRQDPGQGLRLIYYSQIVNDFQKGDIAEGYSVSREKKESFPLTVTSAQKNPTAFYLCASSIGWAVLPNEQYFGPGTRLTVT.

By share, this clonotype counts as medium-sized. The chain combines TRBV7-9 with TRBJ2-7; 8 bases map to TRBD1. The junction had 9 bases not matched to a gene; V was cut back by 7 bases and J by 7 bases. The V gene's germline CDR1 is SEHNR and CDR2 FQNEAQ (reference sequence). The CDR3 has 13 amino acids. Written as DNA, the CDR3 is TGTGCCAGCACCCAAACCGGGACAGGAGAGCAGTACTTC. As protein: CASTQTGTGEQYF.

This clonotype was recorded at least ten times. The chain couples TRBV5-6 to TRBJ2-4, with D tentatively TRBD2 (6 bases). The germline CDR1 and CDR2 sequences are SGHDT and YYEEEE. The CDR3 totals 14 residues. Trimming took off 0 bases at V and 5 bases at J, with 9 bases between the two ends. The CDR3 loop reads CASSLVSGQNIQYF. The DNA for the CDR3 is TGTGCCAGCAGCTTGGTTAGCGGCCAAAACATTCAGTACTTC.

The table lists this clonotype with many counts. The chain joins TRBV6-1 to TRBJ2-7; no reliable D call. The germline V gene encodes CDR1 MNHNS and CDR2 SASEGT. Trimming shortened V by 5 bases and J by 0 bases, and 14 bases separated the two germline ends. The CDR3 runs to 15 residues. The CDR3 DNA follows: TGTGCCAGCAGTCCAAGTGGCGGAAGCTCCTACGAGCAGTACTTC. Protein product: CASSPSGGSSYEQYF.

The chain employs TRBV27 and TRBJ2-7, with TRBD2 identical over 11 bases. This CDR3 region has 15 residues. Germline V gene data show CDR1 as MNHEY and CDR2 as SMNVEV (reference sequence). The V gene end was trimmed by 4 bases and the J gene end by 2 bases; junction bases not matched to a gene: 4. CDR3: CASSSLLAGAYEQYF. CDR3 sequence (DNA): TGTGCCAGCAGTTCACTACTAGCGGGGGCCTACGAGCAGTACTTC.

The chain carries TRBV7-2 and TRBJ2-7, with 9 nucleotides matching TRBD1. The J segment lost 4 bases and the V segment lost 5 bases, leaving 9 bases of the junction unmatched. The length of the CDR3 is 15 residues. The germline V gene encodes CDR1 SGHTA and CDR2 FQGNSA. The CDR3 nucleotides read TGTGCCAGCAGCCTACCCCGGGACAGGGAATACGAGCAGTACTTC. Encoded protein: CASSLPRDREYEQYF.

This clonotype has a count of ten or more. CDR3 bases: TGCGCCAGCAGTCAAGACGGGACAGGGGTTTATGGCTACACCTTC. Translation: CASSQDGTGVYGYTF. The chain has TRBV5-1 and TRBJ1-2; the match to TRBD1 covers 10 bases. Losses at the gene ends were 5 bases for V and 5 bases for J; bases not matched to a gene: 9. The CDR3 is 15 residues long. The germline V gene has CDR1 SGHRS and CDR2 YFSETQ. Together with reference TRBV5-1 and TRBJ1-2, the CDR3 gives the full variable domain: KAGVTQTPRYLIKTRGQQVTLSCSPISGHRSVSWYQQTPGQGLQFLFEYFSETQRNKGNFPGRFSGRQFSNSRSEMNVSTLELGDSALYLCASSQDGTGVYGYTFGSGTRLTVV.

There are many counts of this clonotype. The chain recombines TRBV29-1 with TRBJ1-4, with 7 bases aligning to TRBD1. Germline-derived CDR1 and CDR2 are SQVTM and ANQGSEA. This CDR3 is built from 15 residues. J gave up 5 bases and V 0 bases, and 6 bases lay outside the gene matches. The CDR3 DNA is TGCAGCGTTGAAGATCAGGACAGGAGCAATGAAAAACTGTTTTTT. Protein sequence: CSVEDQDRSNEKLFF.

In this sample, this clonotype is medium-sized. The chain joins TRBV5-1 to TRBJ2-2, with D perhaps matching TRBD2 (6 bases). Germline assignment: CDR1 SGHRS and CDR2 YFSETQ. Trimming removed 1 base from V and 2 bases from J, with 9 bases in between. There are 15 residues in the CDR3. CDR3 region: CASSLNSGNTGELFF. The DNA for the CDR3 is TGCGCCAGCAGCTTGAATAGCGGTAACACCGGGGAGCTGTTTTTT.

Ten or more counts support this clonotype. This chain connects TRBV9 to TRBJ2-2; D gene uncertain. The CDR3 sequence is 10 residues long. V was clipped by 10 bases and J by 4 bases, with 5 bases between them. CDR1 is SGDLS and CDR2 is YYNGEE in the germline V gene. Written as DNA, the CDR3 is TGTGCCTCGGGCACCGGGGAGCTGTTTTTT. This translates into CASGTGELFF.

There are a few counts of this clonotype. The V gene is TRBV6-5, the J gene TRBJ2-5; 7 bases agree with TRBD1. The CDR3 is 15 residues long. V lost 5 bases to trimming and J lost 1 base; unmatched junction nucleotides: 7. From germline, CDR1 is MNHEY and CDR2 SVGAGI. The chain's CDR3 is CASSQTGALQETQYF. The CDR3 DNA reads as TGTGCCAGCAGTCAAACAGGGGCCCTCCAAGAGACCCAGTACTTC.

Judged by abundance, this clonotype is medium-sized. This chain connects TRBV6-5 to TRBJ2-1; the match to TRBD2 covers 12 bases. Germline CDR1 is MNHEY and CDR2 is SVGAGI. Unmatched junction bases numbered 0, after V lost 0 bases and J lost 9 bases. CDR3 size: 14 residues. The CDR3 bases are TGTGCCAGCAGTTACTCGACTAGCGGGAGTGAGCAGTTCTTC. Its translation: CASSYSTSGSEQFF.

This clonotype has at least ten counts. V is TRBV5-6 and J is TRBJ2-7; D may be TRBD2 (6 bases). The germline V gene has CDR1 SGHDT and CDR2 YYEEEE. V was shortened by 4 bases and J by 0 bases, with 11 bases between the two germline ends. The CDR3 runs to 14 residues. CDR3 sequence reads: CASSPRDFSYEQYF. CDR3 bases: TGTGCCAGCAGCCCGCGGGACTTCTCCTACGAGCAGTACTTC. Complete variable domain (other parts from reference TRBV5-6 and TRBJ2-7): DAGVTQSPTHLIKTRGQQVTLRCSPKSGHDTVSWYQQALGQGPQFIFQYYEEEERQRGNFPDRFSGHQFPNYSSELNVNALLLGDSALYLCASSPRDFSYEQYFGPGTRLTVT.

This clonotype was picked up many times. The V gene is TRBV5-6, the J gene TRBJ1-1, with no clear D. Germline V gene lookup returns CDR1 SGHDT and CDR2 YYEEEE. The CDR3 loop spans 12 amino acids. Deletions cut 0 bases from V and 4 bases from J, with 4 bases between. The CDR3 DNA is TGTGCCAGCAGCTTGGTTGGCACTGAAGCTTTCTTT. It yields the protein CASSLVGTEAFF. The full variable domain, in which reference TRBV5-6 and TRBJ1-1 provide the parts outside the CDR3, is DAGVTQSPTHLIKTRGQQVTLRCSPKSGHDTVSWYQQALGQGPQFIFQYYEEEERQRGNFPDRFSGHQFPNYSSELNVNALLLGDSALYLCASSLVGTEAFFGQGTRLTVV.

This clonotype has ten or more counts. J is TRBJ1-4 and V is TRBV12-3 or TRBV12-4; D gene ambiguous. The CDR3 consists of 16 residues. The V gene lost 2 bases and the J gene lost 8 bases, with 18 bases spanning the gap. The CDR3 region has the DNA TGTGCCAGCAGTTTATCCGCAGGAGGGAATAGGGAAAAACTGTTTTTT. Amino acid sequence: CASSLSAGGNREKLFF.